This section outlines one T cell receptor beta chain sequence together with its context. Only a few counts were recorded for this clonotype. The specificity of this receptor is unknown. There are no base qualities to consult, and no much larger clone falls within one base. Reading the label with the study, this specimen's treatment or condition is: in vitro stimulation with specific CMV peptide epitopes to enrich CMV-specific T cells. CDR1 and CDR2, looked up from the germline V gene, are MNHEY and SVGAGI. The CDR3 spans 14 residues, from the cysteine through the phenylalanine. Only the CDR3 region is kept as DNA, spanning 42 bases read in frame from base 1. The junction carries 10 bases between V and J, which are trimmed by 3 bases and 2 bases respectively. These data are taken from a study of T cell repertoires in cytomegalovirus infection (dated by TCRdb to between 2018 and 2021). At the level of the whole study: The peptide stimulations were aimed at well-studied HLA-B-restricted epitopes as well as recently identified HLA-C-restricted CMV epitopes, whose presentation resists viral immunomodulation. The HLA type of each donor mattered for the analysis, because public TCR beta signatures pointed to carriage of CMV infection along with the matching HLA type. Findings and caveats that apply to the study as a whole: The ex vivo response was dominated by HLA-C-restricted CMV-specific TCR beta clonotypes, which also provided the single most frequent clonotype in two of eight donors. In both this cohort and an independent roughly 400-donor cohort, the cumulative frequency of public TCR beta family members distinguished carriers of CMV infection plus the relevant HLA type.

Sequencing used an Illumina HiSeq 1500. Using fastp trimming at Q25 and MiXCR clonotype assembly, TCRdb reanalyzed the public sequencing data and kept in-frame beta chains. Each record represents a unique CDR3 protein, reported with the most common genes and DNA among its rows. A total of 400,000 to 600,000 distinct CDR3 sequences appear in this sample, roughly 43% of them only once. The ten biggest clones cover roughly two fifths of the sample. The TCR originated in a human donor in good health (CMV status not recorded). Some clones in this sample may be carry-over from other donors' samples. Sequencing was performed on cultured PBMCs, taken from culture after CMV antigen stimulation. The V and J genes are TRBV6-5 and TRBJ1-2, with TRBD1 tentatively as D gene (6 bases match). In nucleotides, the sequence is TGTGCCAGCAGTTATGACAGGAACAACTATGGCTACACCTTC. It translates to CASSYDRNNYGYTF.